This T cell receptor beta chain was obtained from a study of shared clonotypes between healthy human individuals. Assay runs were performed at deep level. Genomic DNA belonging to each subset was distributed in equal measure over several immunoSEQ plates. Using immunoSEQ multiplex PCR, the repertoire was profiled, and TCRdb retains in-frame clones only, with some absent. Of a few million clones listed, 85% to 95% are singletons. There are 11 residues in the CDR3. The V and J ends lost 6 bases and 10 bases respectively, with 13 bases between them. CDR1 and CDR2 from the germline V gene are DFQATT and SNEGSKA (reference sequence).

What was sequenced was naive CD4+ T cells from PBMCs. The subset here: CD45RA+ positively selected. The TCR sequence derives from a man aged 18 to 29 in good health. Some clones in this sample may be carry-over from other donors' samples. The V gene is TRBV20-1, the J gene TRBJ2-1; D not certain. CDR3 sequence reads: CSASSAREQFF. The CDR3 nucleotides read TGCAGTGCCAGCTCAGCGAGGGAGCAGTTCTTC.